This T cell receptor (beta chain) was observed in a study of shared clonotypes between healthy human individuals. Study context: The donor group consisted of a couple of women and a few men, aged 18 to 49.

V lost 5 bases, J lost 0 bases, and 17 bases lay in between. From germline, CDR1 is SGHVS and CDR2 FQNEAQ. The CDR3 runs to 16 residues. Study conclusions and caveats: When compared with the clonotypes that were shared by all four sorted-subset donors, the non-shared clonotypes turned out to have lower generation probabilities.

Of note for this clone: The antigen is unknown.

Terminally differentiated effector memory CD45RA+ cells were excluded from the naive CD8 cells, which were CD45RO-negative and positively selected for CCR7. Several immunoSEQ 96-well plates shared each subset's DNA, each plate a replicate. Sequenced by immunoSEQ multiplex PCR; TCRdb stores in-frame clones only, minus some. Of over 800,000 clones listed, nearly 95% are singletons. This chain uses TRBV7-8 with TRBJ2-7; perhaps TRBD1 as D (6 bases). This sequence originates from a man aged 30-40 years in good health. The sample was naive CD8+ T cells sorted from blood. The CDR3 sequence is CASSRPRDRNSYEQYF. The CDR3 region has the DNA TGTGCCAGCAGCCGACCTCGCGACAGGAACTCCTACGAGCAGTACTTC.